This T cell receptor (beta chain) originates from a study of T cells after yellow fever vaccination. This CDR3 spans 17 amino acids. Germline CDR1 SGDLS, CDR2 YYNGEE. V lost 1 base and J 0 bases, leaving 14 bases between the germline ends. Study outcomes and limitations: The study found a weaker secondary response that peaked faster, day 5 versus 15. There was a small share of clonotypes that showed up in both the CD4 and CD8 compartments.

At least ten counts were recorded for this clonotype. Its cognate antigen is unknown. Researchers made TCR cDNA using 5'RACE template switching, and this step added a universal primer site and UMIs. TCRdb re-called the 5' RACE reads through MiXCR, storing one row per CDR3 protein. The profile shows around 140,000 distinct CDR3 sequences, over 7% of them singletons. The clonotype originates from a man aged 25 to 45 who received the YFV17D yellow fever vaccine. The sequencing used CD4+ T cells sorted from PBMCs, collected 5 days after the yellow fever booster vaccination. The rearrangement joins TRBV9 to TRBJ2-1; tentative D call: TRBD2 (5 bases). The CDR3 nucleotides are TGTGCCAGCAGCGTATCAGCGGTTGCGAGCTCCTACAATGAGCAGTTCTTC. Amino acids: CASSVSAVASSYNEQFF. The full variable domain, in which reference TRBV9 and TRBJ2-1 provide the parts outside the CDR3, is DSGVTQTPKHLITATGQRVTLRCSPRSGDLSVYWYQQSLDQGLQFLIQYYNGEERAKGNILERFSAQQFPDLHSELNLSSLELGDSALYFCASSVSAVASSYNEQFFGPGTRLTVL.